This T cell receptor beta chain was obtained from a study of regulatory T cells in long-lasting Graves disease. Study conclusions and caveats: Under persistent disease, TRBV28, TRBJ1-2 and TRBJ2-5 were used preferentially. Newly diagnosed patients had higher TCR diversity than persistent Graves' patients did. Shared public clonotypes totalled 2,741 in persistent patients, compared with roughly 970 in new patients.

Described time point: newly diagnosed GD, antithyroid drugs for less than 3 months. After RNA was extracted from PBMCs, the TCR library was made from it. Germline V gene data show CDR1 as WSHSY and CDR2 as SAAADI. The ends were cut back, 2 bases at V and 7 bases at J, with 15 bases in the middle. This CDR3 spans 15 amino acids. CDR3-region Arm-PCR and iRepertoire HTBI primers produced the TCR beta libraries. TCRdb ran MiXCR on the multiplex PCR reads and lists one entry per CDR3 protein. Counted here are approximately 480,000 distinct CDR3 sequences, 15% to 20% occurring once; the ten biggest clones make up approximately 12%. This clonotype appeared a few times. Its target is not known. The same data also contributed to another study, on T cells in Graves' hyperthyroidism and ophthalmopathy. That paper states: Most clonotypes expanded in thyroid above 0.001 were likewise present in blood.

The sequencing used peripheral blood mononuclear cells (PBMCs), collected at new diagnosis, from a patient treated with antithyroid drugs. The chain carries TRBV10-2 and TRBJ2-1, with D unclear. The source of this sequence is a man aged 40-55 years with Graves disease. For the CDR3, the DNA is TGCGCCAGCAGTGAGGCGGTAGGCCCCTGGAATGAGCAGTTCTTC. It codes for CASSEAVGPWNEQFF.